The rows below give T cell receptor beta chains drawn from one sample of a study of shared clonotypes between healthy human individuals. Here immunoSEQ multiplex PCR was the method, and the copy in TCRdb shows in-frame clones only, minus some. The data contain about 99,000 clones, approximately 44% of them singletons. The source material was PBMCs. The origin of the receptors is a woman in her thirties or forties in good health. Some clones in this sample may be carry-over from other donors' samples. Each CDR3 is given with its conserved first and last residue. Fields, in order: J gene, V gene, D gene, clone size, CDR3 DNA, CDR3 protein. D genes are given only for firm matches. Some rows mark clone size as missing; the rest say once, few, many or name a class of expanded clone.

>TRBJ2-1|TRBV18|TRBD2|.
TGTGCCAGCTCACCACCAGGTAGTCTAGCGGGAGGCAATGAGCAGTTCTTC
CASSPPGSLAGGNEQFF
>TRBJ2-7|TRBV30|TRBD2|.
TGTGCCTGGAGTCTTGGAGGCGGGGGGGCCTACGAGCAGTACTTC
CAWSLGGGGAYEQYF
>TRBJ2-7|TRBV4-2|.|.
TGTGCCAGCAGCCCGAGGCCTCGCTCCTACGAGCAGTACTTC
CASSPRPRSYEQYF
>TRBJ1-1|TRBV25-1|.|many
TGTGCCAGCAGTGAGAACACTGAAGCTTTCTTT
CASSENTEAFF
>TRBJ2-1|TRBV27|TRBD2|.
TGTGCCAGCAGCCCCGGGGGGACCCGGCAGTTCTTC
CASSPGGTRQFF
>TRBJ1-1|TRBV27|TRBD1|many
TGTGCCAGCAGTTTAGCCAGGGGGCGTACTGAAGCTTTCTTT
CASSLARGRTEAFF
>TRBJ1-2|TRBV5-1|.|once
TGCGCCAGCAGCTTGGCCGGGTCGGACTATGGCTACACCTTC
CASSLAGSDYGYTF
>TRBJ1-2|TRBV28|TRBD1|.
TGTGCCAGCAGTTCGCACAGGGGGCTAAGCTACACCTTC
CASSSHRGLSYTF
>TRBJ2-4|TRBV28|.|many
TGTGCCAGCAGTTTGTTTCAGTCCATCCACGGGTTGCCCAAAAACATTCAGTACTTC
CASSLFQSIHGLPKNIQYF
>TRBJ2-2|TRBV30|.|many
TGTGCCTCTTCCGACAGGAACACCGGGGAGCTGTTTTTT
CASSDRNTGELFF
>TRBJ1-3|TRBV9|.|many
TGTGCCAGCAGCGTAGTGGCTGGAGCCTCTGGAAACACCATATATTTT
CASSVVAGASGNTIYF
>TRBJ2-1|TRBV5-1|TRBD2|.
TGCGCCAGCAGCTTGGGTCCTAGCGGGAACAATGAGCAGTTCTTC
CASSLGPSGNNEQFF
>TRBJ1-4|TRBV4-1|TRBD1|.
TGCGCCAGCAGCCACTTAGACAGGGCGGAAAAACTGTTTTTT
CASSHLDRAEKLFF
>TRBJ1-1|TRBV4-1|.|few
TGCGCCAGCAGCCAAATTGGGAACACTGAAGCTTTCTTT
CASSQIGNTEAFF
>TRBJ2-7|TRBV27|TRBD2|medium-sized
TGTGCCAGCAGAGCGACTAGCGAGTACTACGAGCAGTACTTC
CASRATSEYYEQYF